This TCR beta chain was found in a study of regulatory T cells in long-lasting Graves disease. This clonotype was counted many times. V lost 6 bases, J lost 4 bases, and 8 bases stayed unmatched. CDR1 MNHEY and CDR2 SMNVEV come from the germline V gene (reference sequence). This CDR3 contains 15 residues. Time point defined: newly diagnosed GD, antithyroid drugs for less than 3 months. Extracted RNA from PBMCs served as the source of the TCR library. Diagnoses of Graves' disease were made by American Thyroid Association guidelines. The TCR beta library used iRepertoire HTBI primers with Arm-PCR amplification of CDR3. A single record per CDR3 protein comes from TCRdb applying MiXCR to the multiplex PCR reads. The profile shows approximately 540,000 distinct CDR3 sequences, 12% of them singletons. The data also belong to a second study, concerning T cells in Graves' hyperthyroidism and ophthalmopathy. That study reports: Researchers found most expanded thyroid clonotypes above 0.001 in blood as well. From stable hyperthyroidism, ophthalmopathy was separated by a 13 V-J model.

Here the sequenced sample was peripheral blood mononuclear cells (PBMCs), taken at new diagnosis, from a patient treated with antithyroid drugs. The sequence was obtained from a woman in her twenties or thirties with Graves disease. The chain employs TRBV27 and TRBJ1-2, with 10 bases that match TRBD1. The CDR3 here is CASRPDRGATYGYTF. The DNA for the CDR3 is TGTGCCAGCAGGCCGGACAGGGGGGCCACCTATGGCTACACCTTC.